The text below deals with one TCR beta chain. This clone has more than one count but fewer than ten. Its antigen remains undetermined. Per-base qualities were not stored, and no clone one base away is much larger. The time point label on this specimen signifies: baseline before oral tofacitinib. Lesional scalp punch biopsies and peripheral blood were obtained from alopecia areata patients. PBMCs were separated by density centrifugation and stained for CD3, CD4 and CD8, after which CD4+ and CD8+ T cells were sorted on a FACSAria. This record comes from a study of CD8+ T cells in alopecia areata (dated by TCRdb to the late 2010s). For the wider study: The treated patients, all with moderate-to-severe alopecia areata, were enrolled in an open-label pilot trial of oral tofacitinib given at 5 to 10 mg twice daily. Patients on tofacitinib were biopsied at baseline and after 4 and 24 weeks of treatment, and several of the patients also had a later scalp biopsy. Tofacitinib was administered for 6 to 18 months, and 6 months of follow-up off drug were then conducted to assess delayed response and recurrence. Human TCRbeta sequencing covered scalp tissue and sorted CD4+ and CD8+ peripheral blood T cells from patchy and totalis/universalis alopecia areata patients and healthy controls. Scalp clonality was compared among normal scalp (n=4), patchy alopecia areata scalp (n=8), and alopecia totalis/universalis scalp (n=8). High-throughput TCRbeta sequencing was used to examine T cell clonal expansion in alopecia areata in both the C3H/HeJ mouse model and human patients. Amplification of TCRbeta CDR3 regions was done by immunoSEQ multiplex PCR using 35 Vbeta forward primers and 13 Jbeta reverse primers. RNA was extracted with the PAXgene miRNA kit for fixed scalp, the miRNeasy kit for PBMCs, and the RNeasy kit for mouse skin. Results the study describes overall, beyond this receptor: Higher clonality and more expanded CD8+ clones were observed in lesional scalp than in normal scalp, particularly in alopecia totalis/universalis, a finding suggestive of antigenic drive. Shared TCR sequences between patients were less evident than in mice, which may be partly attributable to HLA diversity in the patient population. Unlike mouse skin, where gammadelta T cells dominate, normal human skin contains resident alphabeta T cells that get sequenced too, which complicates analysis of the scalp TCR repertoire.

The library came from the immunoSEQ multiplex PCR assay. RNA was extracted from all samples and reverse transcribed into cDNA, which served as template for TCR sequencing. SuperScript III was used to make first-strand cDNA, primed with a 2:1 mix of oligo-dT and random hexamers. A synthetic immune receptor repertoire was used to measure amplification bias, and any remaining bias was corrected computationally. In the original analysis: Raw reads were preprocessed to remove errors, and CDR3 was defined by IMGT conventions from the conserved cysteine to phenylalanine. Clonality was computed as 1 minus the Shannon entropy, with the entropy normalized by log2 of the number of productive unique TCRs. Whether each scalp clone was CD4 or CD8 was inferred by checking scalp TCRbeta sequences against the CD4 and CD8 repertoires from sorted blood. TCRdb's version of the immuneACCESS table is confined to in-frame rearrangements and falls short of the full clone set. An unresolved V gene accounts for under half of the shortfall where checked; the remainder is of unknown origin. The DNA was the basis for D and trimming; V, J and clone size are from that table. The sample table holds 170,000 or so clones, of which 50% to 75% were seen once. About 15% of the sample belongs to the ten largest clones.

Sequencing used CD4+ T cells sorted from blood, obtained at week 0. The sequence was obtained from a human donor with alopecia areata.

The CDR3 is CAWSVRGELFF. Read as DNA, the sequence is TGTGCCTGGAGTGTTAGGGGGGAGCTGTTTTTT. The V gene is TRBV30 and the J gene is TRBJ2-2, with the identity of the D gene unclear. Relative to germline, V is 0 bases shorter and J is 8 bases shorter, with 4 bases between their ends. Inclusive of the bounding cysteine and phenylalanine, the CDR3 is 11 residues long. Just CDR3 DNA is preserved here, 33 bases in frame from base 1. CDR1 GTSNPN and CDR2 SVGIG were looked up in the germline V gene (reference sequence).